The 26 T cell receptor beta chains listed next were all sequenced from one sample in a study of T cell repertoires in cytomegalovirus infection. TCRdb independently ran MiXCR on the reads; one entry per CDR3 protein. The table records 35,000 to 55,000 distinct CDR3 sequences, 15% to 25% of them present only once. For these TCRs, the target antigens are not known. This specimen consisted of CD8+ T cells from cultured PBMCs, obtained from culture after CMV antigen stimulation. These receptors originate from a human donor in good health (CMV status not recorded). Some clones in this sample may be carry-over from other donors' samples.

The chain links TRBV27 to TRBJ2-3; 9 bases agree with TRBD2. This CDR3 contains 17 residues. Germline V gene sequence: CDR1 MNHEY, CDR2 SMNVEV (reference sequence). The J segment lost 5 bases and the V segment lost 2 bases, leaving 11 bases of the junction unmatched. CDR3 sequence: CASSLALAGRTIDTQYF. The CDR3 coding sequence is TGTGCCAGCAGTTTAGCCCTAGCGGGAAGAACGATAGATACGCAGTATTTT.

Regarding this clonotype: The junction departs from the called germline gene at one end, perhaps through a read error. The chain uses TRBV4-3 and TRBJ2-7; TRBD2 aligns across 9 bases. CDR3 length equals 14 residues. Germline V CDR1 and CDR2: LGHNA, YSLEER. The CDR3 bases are TGCGCCAGAAGCCAAGCGGGGGGAGGCTACGAGCAGTACTTC. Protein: CARSQAGGGYEQYF.

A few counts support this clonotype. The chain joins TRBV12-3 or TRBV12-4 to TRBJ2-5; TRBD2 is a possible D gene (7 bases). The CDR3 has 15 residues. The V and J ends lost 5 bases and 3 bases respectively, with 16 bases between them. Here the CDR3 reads CASSLRGGGEETQYF. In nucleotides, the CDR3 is TGTGCCAGCAGTCTTAGGGGGGGCGGGGAAGAGACCCAGTACTTC.

CDR3 in DNA: TGTGCCAGCAGCCCCAACCCGGACCACTCAAGCACAGATACGCAGTATTTT. It specifies CASSPNPDHSSTDTQYF. The chain carries TRBV4-2 and TRBJ2-3; no reliable D call. This CDR3 has 17 amino acids. The V end was cut by 4 bases, the J end by 0 bases, with 17 bases between. Germline V gene lookup returns CDR1 LGHNA and CDR2 YNFKEQ.

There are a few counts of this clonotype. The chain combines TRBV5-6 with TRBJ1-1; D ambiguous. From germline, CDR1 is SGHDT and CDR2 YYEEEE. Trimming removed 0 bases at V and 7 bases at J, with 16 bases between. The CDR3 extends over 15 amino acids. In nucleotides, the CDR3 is TGTGCCAGCAGCTTGGACATCTCTGACTGGGATGAAGCTTTCTTT. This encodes CASSLDISDWDEAFF.

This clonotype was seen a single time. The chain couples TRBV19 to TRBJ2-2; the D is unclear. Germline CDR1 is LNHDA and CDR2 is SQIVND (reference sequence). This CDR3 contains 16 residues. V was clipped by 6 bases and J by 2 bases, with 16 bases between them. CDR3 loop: CASSPRTGKNTGELFF. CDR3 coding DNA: TGTGCCAGTAGCCCCCGGACCGGTAAAAACACCGGGGAGCTGTTTTTT.

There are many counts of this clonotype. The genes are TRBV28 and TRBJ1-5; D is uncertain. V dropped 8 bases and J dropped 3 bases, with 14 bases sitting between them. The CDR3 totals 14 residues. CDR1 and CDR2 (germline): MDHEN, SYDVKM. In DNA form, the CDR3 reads TGTGCCAGCGTGGGTGGAGGCCACAATCAGCCCCAGCATTTT. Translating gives CASVGGGHNQPQHF.

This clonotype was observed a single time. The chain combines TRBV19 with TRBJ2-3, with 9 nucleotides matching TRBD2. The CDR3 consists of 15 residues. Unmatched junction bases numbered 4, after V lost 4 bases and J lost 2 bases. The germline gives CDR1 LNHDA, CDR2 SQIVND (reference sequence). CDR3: CASSTRLAATDTQYF. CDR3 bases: TGTGCCAGTAGTACCCGACTAGCGGCCACAGATACGCAGTATTTT.

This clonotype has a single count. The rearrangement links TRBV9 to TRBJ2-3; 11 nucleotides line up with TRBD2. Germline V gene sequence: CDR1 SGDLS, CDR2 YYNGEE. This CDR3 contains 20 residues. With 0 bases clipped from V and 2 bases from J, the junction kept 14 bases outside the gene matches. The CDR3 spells CASSVEDGTSGSRFTDTQYF. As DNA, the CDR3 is TGTGCCAGCAGCGTAGAAGATGGGACTAGCGGTTCCAGATTCACAGATACGCAGTATTTT.

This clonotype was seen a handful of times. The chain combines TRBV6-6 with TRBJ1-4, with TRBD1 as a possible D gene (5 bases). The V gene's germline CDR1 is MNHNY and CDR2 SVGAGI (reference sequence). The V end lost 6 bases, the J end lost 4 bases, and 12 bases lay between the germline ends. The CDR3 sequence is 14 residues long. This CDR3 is CASSFPGLNEKLFF. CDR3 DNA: TGTGCCAGCAGCTTTCCGGGGCTTAATGAAAAACTGTTTTTT.

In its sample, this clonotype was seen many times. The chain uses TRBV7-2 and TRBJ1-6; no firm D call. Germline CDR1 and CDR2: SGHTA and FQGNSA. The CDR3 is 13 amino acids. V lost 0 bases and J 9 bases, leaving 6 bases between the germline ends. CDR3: CASSLAPSSPLHF. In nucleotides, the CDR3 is TGTGCCAGCAGCTTAGCGCCATCTTCACCCCTCCACTTT.

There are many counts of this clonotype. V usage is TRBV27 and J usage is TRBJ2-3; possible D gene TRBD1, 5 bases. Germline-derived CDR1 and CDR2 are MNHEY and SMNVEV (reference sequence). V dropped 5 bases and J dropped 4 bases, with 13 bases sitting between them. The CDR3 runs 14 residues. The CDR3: CASSRFPGSDTQYF. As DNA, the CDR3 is TGTGCCAGCAGTCGATTTCCAGGGTCAGATACGCAGTATTTT.

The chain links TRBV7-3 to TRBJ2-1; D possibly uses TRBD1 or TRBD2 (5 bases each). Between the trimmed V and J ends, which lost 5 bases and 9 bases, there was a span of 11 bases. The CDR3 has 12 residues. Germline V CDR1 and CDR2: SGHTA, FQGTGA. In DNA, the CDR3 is TGTGCCAGCAGCACACATGGGGGTGAGCAGTTCTTC. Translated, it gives CASSTHGGEQFF.

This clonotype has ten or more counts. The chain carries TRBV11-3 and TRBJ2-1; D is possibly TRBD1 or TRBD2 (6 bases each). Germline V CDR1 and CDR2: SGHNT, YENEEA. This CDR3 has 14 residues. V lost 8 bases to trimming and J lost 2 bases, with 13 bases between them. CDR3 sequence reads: CASRKGEAYNEQFF. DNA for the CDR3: TGTGCCAGCCGTAAGGGGGAGGCCTACAATGAGCAGTTCTTC.

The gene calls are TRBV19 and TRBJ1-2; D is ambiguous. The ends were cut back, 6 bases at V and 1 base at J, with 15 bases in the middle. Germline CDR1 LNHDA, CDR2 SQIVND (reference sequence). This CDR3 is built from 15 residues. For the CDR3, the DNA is TGTGCCAGTAGGACGCCCGCAGGACTTAACTATGGCTACACCTTC. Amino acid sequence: CASRTPAGLNYGYTF.

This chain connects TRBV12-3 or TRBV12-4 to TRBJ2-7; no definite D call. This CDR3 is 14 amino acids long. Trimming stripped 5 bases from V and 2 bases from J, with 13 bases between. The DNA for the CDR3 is TGTGCCAGCAGTCCAACAGATGACACCTACGAGCAGTACTTC. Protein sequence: CASSPTDDTYEQYF.

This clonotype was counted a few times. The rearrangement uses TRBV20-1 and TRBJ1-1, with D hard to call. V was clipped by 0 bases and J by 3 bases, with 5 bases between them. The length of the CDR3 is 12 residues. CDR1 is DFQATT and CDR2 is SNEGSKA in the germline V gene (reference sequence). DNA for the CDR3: TGCAGTGCTAGAGATCCTGACACTGAAGCTTTCTTT. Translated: CSARDPDTEAFF.

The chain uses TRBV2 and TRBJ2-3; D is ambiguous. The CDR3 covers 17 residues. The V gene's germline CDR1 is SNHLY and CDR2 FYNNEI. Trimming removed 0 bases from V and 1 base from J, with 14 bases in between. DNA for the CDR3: TGTGCCAGCAGTGAAGCGTTGGAGAATTTGGGCACAGATACGCAGTATTTT. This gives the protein CASSEALENLGTDTQYF.

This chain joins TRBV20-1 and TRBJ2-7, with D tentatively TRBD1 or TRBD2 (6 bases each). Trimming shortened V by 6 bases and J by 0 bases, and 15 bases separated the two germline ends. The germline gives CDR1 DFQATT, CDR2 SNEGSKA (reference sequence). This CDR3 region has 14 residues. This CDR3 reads CSARDNWSSYEQYF. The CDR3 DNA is TGCAGTGCGCGGGACAATTGGAGCTCCTACGAGCAGTACTTC.

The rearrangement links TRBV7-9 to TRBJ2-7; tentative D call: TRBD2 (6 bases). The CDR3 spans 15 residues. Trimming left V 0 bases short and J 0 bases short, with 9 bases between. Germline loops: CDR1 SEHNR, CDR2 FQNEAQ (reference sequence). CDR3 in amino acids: CASSLAAGSSYEQYF. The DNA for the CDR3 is TGTGCCAGCAGCTTAGCGGCGGGAAGCTCCTACGAGCAGTACTTC.

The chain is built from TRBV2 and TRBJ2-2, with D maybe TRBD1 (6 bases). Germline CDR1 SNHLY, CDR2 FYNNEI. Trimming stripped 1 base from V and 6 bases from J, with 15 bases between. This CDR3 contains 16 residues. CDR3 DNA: TGTGCCAGCAGTGAAGGACAAGGGGGTTGGGCCGGGGAGCTGTTTTTT. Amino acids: CASSEGQGGWAGELFF. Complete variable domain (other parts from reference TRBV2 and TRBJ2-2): EPEVTQTPSHQVTQMGQEVILRCVPISNHLYFYWYRQILGQKVEFLVSFYNNEISEKSEIFDDQFSVERPDGSNFTLKIRSTKLEDSAMYFCASSEGQGGWAGELFFGEGSRLTVL.

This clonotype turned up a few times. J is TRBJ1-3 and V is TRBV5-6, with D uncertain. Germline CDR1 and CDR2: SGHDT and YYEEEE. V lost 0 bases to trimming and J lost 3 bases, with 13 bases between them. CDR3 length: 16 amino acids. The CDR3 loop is CASSLDPGSYGNTIYF. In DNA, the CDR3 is TGTGCCAGCAGCTTGGACCCGGGCTCGTATGGAAACACCATATATTTT.

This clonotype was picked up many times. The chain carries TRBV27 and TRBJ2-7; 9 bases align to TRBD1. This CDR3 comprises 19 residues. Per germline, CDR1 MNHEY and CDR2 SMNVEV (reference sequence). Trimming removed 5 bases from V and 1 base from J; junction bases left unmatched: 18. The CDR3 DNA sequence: TGTGCCAGCAGTCTCGCCGGGACAGGGTTCGGACGCCAATCCTACGAGCAGTACTTC. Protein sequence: CASSLAGTGFGRQSYEQYF.

The CDR3 coding sequence is TGTGCCAGCGGGGGGCCCTCCTACGAGCAGTACTTC. Translating it yields CASGGPSYEQYF. The chain carries TRBV6-5 and TRBJ2-7, with D perhaps assigned TRBD1 or TRBD2 (6 bases each). The germline CDR1 and CDR2 sequences are MNHEY and SVGAGI. Trimming shortened V by 8 bases and J by 0 bases, and 8 bases separated the two germline ends. The CDR3 spans 12 residues.

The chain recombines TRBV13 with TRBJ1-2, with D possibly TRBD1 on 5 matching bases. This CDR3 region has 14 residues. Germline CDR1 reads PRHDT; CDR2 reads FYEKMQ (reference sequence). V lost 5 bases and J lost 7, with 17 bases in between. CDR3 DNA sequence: TGTGCCAGCAGCCCCGGGGGACGGCTCCCTGGCTACACCTTC. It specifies CASSPGGRLPGYTF.

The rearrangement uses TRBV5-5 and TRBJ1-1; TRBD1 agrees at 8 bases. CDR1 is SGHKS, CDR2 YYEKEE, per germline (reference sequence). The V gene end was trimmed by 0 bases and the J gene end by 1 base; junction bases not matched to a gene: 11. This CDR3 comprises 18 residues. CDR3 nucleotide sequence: TGTGCCAGCAGCTTGGGCGTCCCGGGACAGGATAAGAACACTGAAGCTTTCTTT. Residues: CASSLGVPGQDKNTEAFF.